These 3 T cell receptor beta chains share one sample of origin, sequenced in a study of shared clonotypes between healthy human individuals. Generated by immunoSEQ multiplex PCR, the TCRdb table keeps only in-frame clones and is missing some. The sample gives 1,100,000 or so clones, 75% to 80% of which show up once; approximately 0.5% is in the top ten. Sequencing was carried out using memory CD4+ T cells from PBMCs. Stated subset: CD45RA-negative fraction. Every receptor here comes from a man aged 18-30 years in good health. Some clones in this sample may be carry-over from other donors' samples.

This chain connects TRBV7-2 to TRBJ2-2; 11 bases match TRBD2. The CDR3 covers 15 residues. Germline V gene sequence: CDR1 SGHTA, CDR2 FQGNSA. V shed 5 bases and J 4 bases; nucleotides not matched to a gene: 3. The DNA for the CDR3 is TGTGCCAGCAGCGGACTAGCGGGCGTCACCGGGGAGCTGTTTTTT. Amino acid sequence: CASSGLAGVTGELFF.

The V call is TRBV18, the J call TRBJ2-7, with D tentatively TRBD2 (6 bases). Trimming stripped 1 base from V and 3 bases from J, with 10 bases between. Looked up from germline, CDR1 is KGHSH and CDR2 is LQKENI. This CDR3 comprises 14 residues. CDR3 sequence: CASSPRLDFYEQYF. The CDR3 coding sequence is TGTGCCAGCTCACCACGACTAGATTTCTACGAGCAGTACTTC.

This chain connects TRBV7-2 to TRBJ1-2; D gene uncertain. The germline gives CDR1 SGHTA, CDR2 FQGNSA. V lost 1 base, J lost 8 bases, and 14 bases lay in between. The CDR3 loop spans 14 amino acids. This chain's CDR3 is CASSLGTDGRGYTF. The CDR3 DNA reads TGTGCCAGCAGCTTAGGGACGGACGGGAGAGGCTACACCTTC.